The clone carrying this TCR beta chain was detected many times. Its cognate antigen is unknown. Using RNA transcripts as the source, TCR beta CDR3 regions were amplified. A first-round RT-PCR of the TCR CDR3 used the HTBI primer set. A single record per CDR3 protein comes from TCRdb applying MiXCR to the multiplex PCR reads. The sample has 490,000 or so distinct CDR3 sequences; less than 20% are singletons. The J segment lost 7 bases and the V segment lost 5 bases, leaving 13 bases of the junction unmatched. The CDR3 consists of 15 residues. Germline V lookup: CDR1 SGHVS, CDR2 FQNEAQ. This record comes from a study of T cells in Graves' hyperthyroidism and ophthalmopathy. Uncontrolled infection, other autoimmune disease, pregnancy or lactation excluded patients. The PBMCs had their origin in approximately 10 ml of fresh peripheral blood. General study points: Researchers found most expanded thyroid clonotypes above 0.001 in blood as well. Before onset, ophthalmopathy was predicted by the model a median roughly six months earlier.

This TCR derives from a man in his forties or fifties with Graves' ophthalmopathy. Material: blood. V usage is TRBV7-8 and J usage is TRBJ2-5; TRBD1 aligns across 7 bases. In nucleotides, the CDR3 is TGTGCCAGCAGCCTCGGACAGGCCATCGAAGGGACCCAGTACTTC. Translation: CASSLGQAIEGTQYF.